The T cell receptor (beta chain) described here comes from a study of OX40 agonist ivuxolimab in advanced cancers. In germline, CDR1 is SGHTA, CDR2 FQGTGA. Trimming took off 2 bases at V and 5 bases at J, with 12 bases between the two ends. There are 14 residues in the CDR3. Notes on this clone: Its specificity is not known.

Sequencing was performed with immunoSEQ multiplex PCR; in TCRdb, only in-frame clones are kept and a portion is missing. The sample lists over 95,000 clones; approximately 90% were seen once. Overall study results and limits: Expanded clones tended on average to be more numerous among CD8+ T cells than CD4+.

The V gene is TRBV7-3, the J gene TRBJ2-5; maybe TRBD1 (6 bases). The specimen comprised CD4+ or CD8+ T cells sorted from blood, sampled in a trial of the OX40 agonist ivuxolimab. The TCR comes from an adult with an advanced solid tumor such as melanoma, head and neck, liver or kidney cancer. CDR3 sequence: CASSLEGGRETQYF. CDR3 bases: TGTGCCAGCAGCTTAGAAGGGGGACGGGAGACCCAGTACTTC.